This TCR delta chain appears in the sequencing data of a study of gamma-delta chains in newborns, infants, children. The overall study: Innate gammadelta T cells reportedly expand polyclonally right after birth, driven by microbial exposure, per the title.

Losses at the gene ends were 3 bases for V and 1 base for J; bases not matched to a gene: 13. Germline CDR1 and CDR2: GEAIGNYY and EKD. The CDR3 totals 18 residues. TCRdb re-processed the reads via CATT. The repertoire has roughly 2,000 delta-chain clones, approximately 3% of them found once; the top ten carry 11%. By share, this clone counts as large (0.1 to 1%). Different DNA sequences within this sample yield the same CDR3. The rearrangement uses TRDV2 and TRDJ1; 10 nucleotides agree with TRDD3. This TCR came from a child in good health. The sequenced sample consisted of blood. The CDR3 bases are TGTGCCTGTGACGGATTGACCTTGGGGGATACAGGCACCGATAAACTCATCTTT. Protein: CACDGLTLGDTGTDKLIF.